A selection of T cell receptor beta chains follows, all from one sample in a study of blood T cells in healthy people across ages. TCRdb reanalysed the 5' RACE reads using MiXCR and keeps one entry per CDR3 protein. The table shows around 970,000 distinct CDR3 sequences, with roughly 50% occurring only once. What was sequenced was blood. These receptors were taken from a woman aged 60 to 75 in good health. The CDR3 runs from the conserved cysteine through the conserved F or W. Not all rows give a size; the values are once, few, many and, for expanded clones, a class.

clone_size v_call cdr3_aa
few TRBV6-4 CASRRRGGASDTQYF
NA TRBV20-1 CSLGLETQYF
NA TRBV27 CASSSPRTSGAPIYNEQYF
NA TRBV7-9 CASSRTVTDTQYF
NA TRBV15 CATSNRPGGVTDTQYF
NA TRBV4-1 CASSQDKTSRIQETQYF
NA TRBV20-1 CSAGGGQPYEQYF
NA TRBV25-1 CASSTLAGGAYNEQFF
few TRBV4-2 CASSQAVASPLHF
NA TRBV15 CATSAAPSTYEQYF
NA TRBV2 CATRDRGTQEQFF
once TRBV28 CASSSPFRDRGRAWWQYF
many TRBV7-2 CASSLVGLAPDEQYF
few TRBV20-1 CSATDRLKGGTNQPQHF
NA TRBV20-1 CSAGRSGALQEQFF
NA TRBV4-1 CASSHTSEETQYF
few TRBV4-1 CASSQGQGSQETQYF